The 23 T cell receptor beta chains given below trace back to one sample, sequenced in a study of cytomegalovirus exposure and HLA in healthy donors. The PCR used 60 Vbeta and 13 Jbeta primers. Clones were read by immunoSEQ multiplex PCR, and TCRdb kept only the in-frame ones, dropping some. Recorded for this sample: just over 150,000 clones. Material: PBMCs. Every receptor here comes from a man aged 30-40 years in good health and CMV-seronegative.

The chain joins TRBV19 to TRBJ1-1, with D possibly matching TRBD1 (5 bases). The germline gives CDR1 LNHDA, CDR2 SQIVND (reference sequence). The CDR3 extends over 11 amino acids. CDR3 region: CAGGAGGKAFF. CDR3 DNA: TGTGCAGGAGGCGCCGGGGGAAAAGCTTTCTTT.

V usage is TRBV5-1 and J usage is TRBJ2-5, with D perhaps TRBD2 (5 bases). The CDR3 loop spans 13 amino acids. Germline CDR1 and CDR2: SGHRS and YFSETQ. The V and J ends lost 3 bases and 7 bases respectively, with 13 bases between them. Here the CDR3 DNA reads TGCGCCAGCAGCTCGGACTTGTTAGGGACCCAGTACTTC. Encoded protein: CASSSDLLGTQYF.

This sequence joins TRBV5-4 and TRBJ1-2, with TRBD1 identical over 10 bases. Losses at the gene ends were 4 bases for V and 1 base for J; bases not matched to a gene: 7. This CDR3 contains 16 residues. Germline V gives CDR1 SGHNT, CDR2 YYREEE (reference sequence). CDR3: CASSRDRDRGNYGYTF. The CDR3 DNA follows: TGTGCCAGCAGCAGAGACCGGGACAGGGGTAACTATGGCTACACCTTC.

The V call is TRBV5-4, the J call TRBJ2-7, with D perhaps TRBD2 (6 bases). Trimming cost V 7 bases and J 4 bases, with 18 bases left between them. The CDR3 extends over 14 amino acids. Germline V lookup: CDR1 SGHNT, CDR2 YYREEE (reference sequence). In DNA, the CDR3 is TGTGCCAGCGGTTCACAAGCGGGCGATTACGAGCAGTACTTC. This gives the protein CASGSQAGDYEQYF.

The J gene is TRBJ2-7, the V gene TRBV27; no definite D call. From germline, CDR1 is MNHEY and CDR2 SMNVEV (reference sequence). Trimming shortened V by 4 bases and J by 2 bases, and 9 bases separated the two germline ends. This CDR3 spans 13 amino acids. The CDR3 protein is CASSSGSAYEQYF. CDR3 nucleotides: TGTGCCAGCAGTTCCGGGTCGGCCTACGAGCAGTACTTC.

The CDR3 region is CASSQARGTVEPETQYF. The CDR3 DNA sequence: TGCGCCAGCAGCCAAGCCCGGGGGACGGTGGAGCCCGAGACCCAGTACTTC. The chain has TRBV4-1 and TRBJ2-5; the D gene is possibly TRBD2 (6 bases). The length of the CDR3 is 17 residues. Trimming took off 1 base at V and 5 bases at J, with 20 bases between the two ends. Germline CDR1 MGHRA, CDR2 YSYEKL.

The chain uses TRBV6-1 and TRBJ1-2, with D perhaps TRBD1 (6 bases). CDR1 and CDR2 from the germline V gene are MNHNS and SASEGT. The CDR3 is 13 residues long. The V end was cut by 7 bases, the J end by 4 bases, with 13 bases between. CDR3: CASKDGQFYGYTF. In DNA form, the CDR3 reads TGTGCCAGCAAGGACGGACAGTTCTATGGCTACACCTTC.

The V call is TRBV19, the J call TRBJ2-1; 7 positions agree with TRBD1. The trim removed 3 bases at V and 1 base at J, leaving 9 bases unmatched. CDR1 and CDR2 from the germline V gene are LNHDA and SQIVND (reference sequence). CDR3 length equals 17 residues. CDR3 amino acids: CASSIPSAGGSYNEQFF. The CDR3 coding sequence is TGTGCCAGTAGTATTCCGTCGGCAGGGGGATCCTACAATGAGCAGTTCTTC.

The chain joins TRBV5-4 to TRBJ1-5, with 7 bases identical to TRBD1. Germline values: CDR1 SGHNT, CDR2 YYREEE (reference sequence). The CDR3 has 15 residues. The ends lost 4 bases at V and 1 base at J; junction bases unmatched: 5. In DNA, the CDR3 is TGTGCCAGCAGCATAGGGACAGAAAGCAATCAGCCCCAGCATTTT. This encodes CASSIGTESNQPQHF.

The chain joins TRBV11-2 to TRBJ2-5, with D perhaps TRBD1 (5 bases). The DNA end is a closer match to TRBJ2-7, so the J assignment may be wrong. CDR3 length equals 13 residues. Germline-derived CDR1 and CDR2 are SGHAT and FQNNGV. DNA of the CDR3: TGTGCCAGCAGCTTGCGGCAGGGCTACGAGCAGTACTTC. Protein sequence: CASSLRQGYEQYF.

This rearrangement joins TRBV5-6 to TRBJ2-3; the D gene is possibly TRBD2 (6 bases). CDR1 is SGHDT and CDR2 is YYEEEE in the germline V gene. V gave up 4 bases and J gave up 5 bases, with 20 bases separating them. The CDR3 is 16 residues long. The CDR3 nucleotides are TGTGCCAGCAGCACCGTACAGCGGGTACTAGGAGATACGCAGTATTTT. It codes for CASSTVQRVLGDTQYF.

J is TRBJ2-2 and V is TRBV19; no reliable D call. This CDR3 contains 14 residues. V dropped 6 bases and J dropped 0 bases, with 8 bases sitting between them. CDR1 LNHDA and CDR2 SQIVND come from the germline V gene (reference sequence). CDR3 DNA sequence: TGTGCCAGTAGCGAGCAAGCGAACACCGGGGAGCTGTTTTTT. Amino acid sequence: CASSEQANTGELFF.

The V call is TRBV2, the J call TRBJ2-7, with a tentative D call TRBD2 (5 bases). Trimming pared 2 bases from V and 4 bases from J, leaving 6 bases between. The CDR3 contains 12 residues. Germline CDR1 SNHLY, CDR2 FYNNEI. The CDR3: CASSETSYEQYF. CDR3 bases: TGTGCCAGCAGTGAAACTAGTTACGAGCAGTACTTC.

The chain carries TRBV6-1 and TRBJ2-7; TRBD1 matches 7 bases. The ends lost 1 base at V and 0 bases at J; junction bases unmatched: 9. Germline V gene sequence: CDR1 MNHNS, CDR2 SASEGT. The CDR3 is made up of 17 amino acids. The CDR3 region has the DNA TGTGCCAGCAGTGAAGATGGGGACAGTCTTATCTCCTACGAGCAGTACTTC. Translation gives CASSEDGDSLISYEQYF.

The chain couples TRBV10-3 to TRBJ2-1, with a tentative D call TRBD1 (6 bases). CDR3 size: 12 residues. Germline CDR1 ENHRY, CDR2 SYGVKD. V was trimmed by 6 bases and J by 8 bases, leaving 11 bases between them. CDR3 sequence reads: CAISTQGHEQFF. The DNA of the CDR3 is TGTGCCATCAGCACCCAGGGGCATGAGCAGTTCTTC.

The chain links TRBV5-1 to TRBJ2-2, with 11 bases lining up with TRBD2. This CDR3 has 15 amino acids. The V gene's germline CDR1 is SGHRS and CDR2 YFSETQ. With 3 bases clipped from V and 6 bases from J, the junction kept 4 bases outside the gene matches. This CDR3 reads CASSSTSGSSGELFF. CDR3 bases: TGCGCCAGCAGCTCCACTAGCGGGAGTTCCGGGGAGCTGTTTTTT.

V usage is TRBV5-4 and J usage is TRBJ2-5, with D possibly being TRBD2 (6 bases). With the DNA end fitting TRBJ2-7 better, the J assignment may be wrong. This CDR3 region has 14 residues. CDR1 and CDR2 (germline): SGHNT, YYREEE (reference sequence). The CDR3 coding sequence is TGTGCCAGCACTGATGCGGGACTGACCTACGAGCAGTACTTC. Translating it yields CASTDAGLTYEQYF.

The rearrangement joins TRBV7-8 to TRBJ1-1, with a possible D match to TRBD1 (5 bases). Looked up from germline, CDR1 is SGHVS and CDR2 is FQNEAQ. This CDR3 has 13 residues. V gave up 8 bases and J gave up 1 base, with 11 bases separating them. CDR3 DNA sequence: TGTGCCAGCGGCGACACAGGGAACACTGAAGCTTTCTTT. Its protein product is CASGDTGNTEAFF.

The V call is TRBV5-4, the J call TRBJ1-1, with D unclear. Trimming cost V 3 bases and J 0 bases, with 9 bases left between them. The CDR3 extends over 14 amino acids. Germline lookup yields CDR1 SGHNT and CDR2 YYREEE (reference sequence). For the CDR3, the DNA is TGTGCCAGCAGCTCATCTGCAGTGAACACTGAAGCTTTCTTT. Its protein product is CASSSSAVNTEAFF. The full variable domain, rest sourced from reference TRBV5-4 and TRBJ1-1, is ETGVTQSPTHLIKTRGQQVTLRCSSQSGHNTVSWYQQALGQGPQFIFQYYREEENGRGNFPPRFSGLQFPNYSSELNVNALELDDSALYLCASSSSAVNTEAFFGQGTRLTVV.

The rearrangement uses TRBV2 and TRBJ2-7; TRBD2 aligns across 9 bases. The CDR3 is made up of 15 amino acids. Germline V gives CDR1 SNHLY, CDR2 FYNNEI. V was pared by 2 bases and J by 5 bases, with 7 bases of the junction left unmatched. The CDR3 loop reads CASSEIRAGGNEQYF. CDR3 nucleotides: TGTGCCAGCAGTGAAATACGGGCGGGAGGGAACGAGCAGTACTTC.

This chain joins TRBV5-1 and TRBJ2-2; a weak D match, TRBD1 (6 bases). V lost 3 bases to trimming and J lost 1 base, with 13 bases between them. The CDR3 spans 16 residues. Germline lookup yields CDR1 SGHRS and CDR2 YFSETQ. The CDR3 DNA reads TGCGCCAGCAGCTCTCCCCCGGGACAGAACACCGGGGAGCTGTTTTTT. Translating it yields CASSSPPGQNTGELFF.

The rearrangement uses TRBV9 and TRBJ1-1, with D possibly TRBD1 on 5 matching bases. The CDR3 runs to 14 residues. Trimming left V 0 bases short and J 3 bases short, with 9 bases between. Germline V CDR1 and CDR2: SGDLS, YYNGEE. Here the CDR3 reads CASSVDAGYTEAFF. Written as DNA, the CDR3 is TGTGCCAGCAGCGTAGACGCAGGGTACACTGAAGCTTTCTTT. The full variable domain, with the rest looked up from reference TRBV9 and TRBJ1-1, is DSGVTQTPKHLITATGQRVTLRCSPRSGDLSVYWYQQSLDQGLQFLIQYYNGEERAKGNILERFSAQQFPDLHSELNLSSLELGDSALYFCASSVDAGYTEAFFGQGTRLTVV.

V usage is TRBV9 and J usage is TRBJ2-5; 7 nucleotides line up with TRBD2. V gave up 4 bases and J gave up 3 bases; unmatched junction bases: 9. CDR1 is SGDLS and CDR2 is YYNGEE in the germline V gene. The CDR3 is made up of 15 amino acids. In DNA form, the CDR3 reads TGTGCCAGCAGCCCCCCCGACGGGGGGAAAGAGACCCAGTACTTC. Its protein is CASSPPDGGKETQYF. The full variable domain, rest sourced from reference TRBV9 and TRBJ2-5, is DSGVTQTPKHLITATGQRVTLRCSPRSGDLSVYWYQQSLDQGLQFLIQYYNGEERAKGNILERFSAQQFPDLHSELNLSSLELGDSALYFCASSPPDGGKETQYFGPGTRLLVL.